This T cell receptor (beta chain) comes out of a study of T cells expressing NK-cell markers (dated by TCRdb to 2020 to 2022). In the study overall: Three sorted T-cell subsets (CD3+CD56+NKG2C+, CD3+CD56+NKG2C- and CD3+CD56-NKG2C+) from several donors had their TCR beta-chain repertoires profiled. Sequencing of the libraries produced 2 x 150 bp reads on Illumina HiSeq 2000/2500, MiSeq or NextSeq. Randomly selected healthy volunteers, three men and five women, were used as the eight sequenced donors. Of the eight sequenced donors, seven were found to be HCMV-seropositive and one was found to be HCMV-seronegative.

As regards this clonotype: Its recognized antigen is unknown.

To determine HCMV serostatus, a commercial ELISA kit was used to detect HCMV-specific IgG in serum. Peripheral blood mononuclear cells were isolated from blood by Ficoll density gradient centrifugation. Sequencing was carried out with an Illumina HiSeq 2000. TCR beta cDNA libraries were prepared using 5'RACE template switching, which introduced a universal primer site and unique molecular identifiers. Synthesis of cDNA was primed from the TCR beta constant segment and was followed by two consecutive PCR amplification steps. The paper's processing steps were these. Reads were demultiplexed and grouped by UMI with MIGEC, and clonotypes were assembled and quantified with MiTCR. To remove erroneous sequences, TCR cDNA sequences were retained only when supported by two or more reads. The tcR package was used for downstream repertoire analysis, and clonotypes were matched across fractions by CDR3 nucleotide sequence plus V segment. VDJmatch was used to annotate antigen specificity against VDJdb, with one amino acid substitution in CDR3 allowed. Once TCRdb had reprocessed the reads, it stored one entry per CDR3 protein sequence and supplied no DNA. The V and J calls shown here were made by TCRdb, not taken from the authors' results. The sample's records list 550,000 to 600,000 distinct CDR3 sequences. Approximately 3.6% of the sample rests with the top ten.

Summary of the overall study and its limitations: Those dominant clonotypes were again the most abundant among CD3+CD56-NKG2C+ cells in several donors, at roughly 28.3-60.1%. In over five donors, the dominant CD3+CD56+NKG2C+ clonotypes were among the top 10 CD8+ clonotypes and accounted for about 1.0-7.5% of CD8+ T cells. It remained unclear whether the expanded NKG2C-expressing T cell clones were specific for HCMV antigens.

Its CDR3 holds 15 amino acids, cysteine through phenylalanine. No DNA is given. Sequencing input: blood T cells: a sorted CD56 or NKG2C T cell subset, CD4+ or CD8+ T cells, or bulk PBMC T cells (not recorded which). The TCR originated in a man younger than 35 in good health. Donor details come from another sample of the same person, matched by shared clones. Rearrangement joined TRBV12-3 or TRBV12-4 to TRBJ2-7; TCRdb's assignment of TRBD1 cannot be checked, as there is no DNA. The CDR3 region reads CASSLFGTESYEQYF.